This note documents a single TCR beta chain sequence. The data were taken from a study of blood T cell repertoires in COVID-19. For the study at large: The United States, Italy and Spain provided the acute and convalescent COVID-19 samples. Sources were T cells, B-cell-depleted T cells, or PBMCs; the material itself was cDNA or gDNA.

Authors' methods: Reference gene primer amplification gave estimated nucleated cell counts. The protocol was immunoSEQ multiplex PCR, while the TCRdb copy is restricted to in-frame clones and leaves out a portion. The DNA was the basis for D and trimming; V, J and clone size are from that table. The sample lists 65,000 to 75,000 clones, 80% to 90% occurring once. This CDR3 has 14 amino acids. The V end lost 5 bases, the J end lost 3 bases, and 15 bases lay between the germline ends. From germline, CDR1 is SGHNT and CDR2 YYREEE (reference sequence). This TCR came from a woman aged 45 to 65 with active COVID-19. Sequenced sample: peripheral blood. The chain is built from TRBV5-4 and TRBJ2-7; weak D call: TRBD1 (6 bases). The CDR3 DNA reads TGTGCCAGCAGGGTACAGGGAACTTTCTACGAGCAGTACTTC. This gives the protein CASRVQGTFYEQYF.